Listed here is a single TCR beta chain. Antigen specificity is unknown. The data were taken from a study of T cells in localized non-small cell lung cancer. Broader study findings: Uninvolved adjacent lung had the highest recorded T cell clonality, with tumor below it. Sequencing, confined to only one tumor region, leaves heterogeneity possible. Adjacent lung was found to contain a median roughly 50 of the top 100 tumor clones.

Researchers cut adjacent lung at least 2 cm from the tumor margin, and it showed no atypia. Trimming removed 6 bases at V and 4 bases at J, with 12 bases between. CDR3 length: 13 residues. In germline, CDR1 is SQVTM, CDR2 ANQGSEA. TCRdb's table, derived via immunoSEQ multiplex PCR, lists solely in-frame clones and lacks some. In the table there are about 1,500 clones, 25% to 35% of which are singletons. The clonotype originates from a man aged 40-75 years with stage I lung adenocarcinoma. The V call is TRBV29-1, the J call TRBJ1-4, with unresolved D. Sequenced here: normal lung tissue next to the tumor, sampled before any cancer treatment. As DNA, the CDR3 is TGCAGCGTCGCACGGGCCGTTAATGAAAAACTGTTTTTT. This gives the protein CSVARAVNEKLFF.